Listed below are T cell receptor beta chains from one sample, sequenced in a study of graft-versus-host responses after intestinal transplantation. Profiling relied on immunoSEQ multiplex PCR, and the TCRdb table lists in-frame clones only, not all of them. The table lists roughly 56,000 clones, under 95% of them singletons. This specimen was PBMCs, taken roughly 120 days after intestinal transplantation. These receptors came from a human patient who received an intestinal transplant, so some T cells may come from the graft donor. CDR3s include the opening cysteine and the closing phenylalanine or tryptophan. The D gene is left open where the match is weak. A clone size is listed for some rows: how often the clone was seen (once, few, many), or a class if it is expanded.

D gene: .; J gene: TRBJ2-7; V gene: TRBV11-2; clone size: .; CDR3 protein: CASSQSRDKGPYEQYF
D gene: TRBD2; J gene: TRBJ2-3; V gene: TRBV4-1; clone size: .; CDR3 protein: CASSPGEGRTDTQYF
D gene: .; J gene: TRBJ1-2; V gene: TRBV27; clone size: .; CDR3 protein: CASSRRGHGYTF
D gene: .; J gene: TRBJ2-7; V gene: TRBV7-2; clone size: .; CDR3 protein: CASSLESTTPTYEQYF
D gene: TRBD1; J gene: TRBJ2-7; V gene: TRBV19; clone size: .; CDR3 protein: CASSILGTVSEQYF
D gene: .; J gene: TRBJ1-1; V gene: TRBV20-1; clone size: .; CDR3 protein: CSAGLGGTFF
D gene: .; J gene: TRBJ2-7; V gene: TRBV28; clone size: .; CDR3 protein: CASRSPGLEYEQYF
D gene: .; J gene: TRBJ2-3; V gene: TRBV28; clone size: .; CDR3 protein: CASSIRVAGTSTDTQYF
D gene: .; J gene: TRBJ1-2; V gene: TRBV7-9; clone size: .; CDR3 protein: CASSLDIYGGYTF
D gene: .; J gene: TRBJ2-3; V gene: TRBV6-1; clone size: .; CDR3 protein: CASRVGDTQYF
D gene: .; J gene: TRBJ2-5; V gene: TRBV10-3; clone size: .; CDR3 protein: CAISESWETQYF
D gene: .; J gene: TRBJ2-7; V gene: TRBV28; clone size: .; CDR3 protein: CASSTFKEQYF
D gene: .; J gene: TRBJ2-6; V gene: TRBV7-9; clone size: .; CDR3 protein: CASRVVGGANVLTF
D gene: .; J gene: TRBJ1-5; V gene: TRBV11-2; clone size: once; CDR3 protein: CASSPATGQDINQPQHF
D gene: .; J gene: TRBJ2-6; V gene: TRBV6-5; clone size: once; CDR3 protein: CASMYSGAGANVLTF
D gene: .; J gene: TRBJ2-7; V gene: TRBV11-2; clone size: .; CDR3 protein: CASSQVVAYEQYF
D gene: TRBD1; J gene: TRBJ1-6; V gene: TRBV7-2; clone size: .; CDR3 protein: CASRRTGNNSPLHF
D gene: TRBD1; J gene: TRBJ1-2; V gene: TRBV6-1; clone size: .; CDR3 protein: CASSSKGGGIRYTF
D gene: TRBD2; J gene: TRBJ2-1; V gene: TRBV7-9; clone size: .; CDR3 protein: CASSRSGSGDEQFF
D gene: .; J gene: TRBJ2-3; V gene: TRBV27; clone size: .; CDR3 protein: CASSQALEGTDTQYF
D gene: .; J gene: TRBJ2-7; V gene: TRBV6-9; clone size: .; CDR3 protein: CASSEKPQGLSYEQYF
D gene: TRBD1; J gene: TRBJ2-3; V gene: TRBV10-3; clone size: .; CDR3 protein: CANSGGPSTDTQYF
D gene: TRBD2; J gene: TRBJ2-7; V gene: TRBV19; clone size: .; CDR3 protein: CASRGLADYEQYF
D gene: .; J gene: TRBJ2-1; V gene: TRBV7-9; clone size: .; CDR3 protein: CASSPPGRGQDEQFF
D gene: .; J gene: TRBJ2-7; V gene: TRBV10-3; clone size: .; CDR3 protein: CAISDPSDLYEQYF
D gene: .; J gene: TRBJ2-5; V gene: TRBV15; clone size: .; CDR3 protein: CATSRSRLTRFLEQYF
D gene: TRBD1; J gene: TRBJ1-1; V gene: TRBV14; clone size: .; CDR3 protein: CASSNRDRGLGAEAFF
D gene: .; J gene: TRBJ1-4; V gene: TRBV28; clone size: .; CDR3 protein: CASSLRINSNEKLFF
D gene: .; J gene: TRBJ1-5; V gene: TRBV30; clone size: .; CDR3 protein: CAWSPRGGRPQHF
D gene: .; J gene: TRBJ2-1; V gene: TRBV10-3; clone size: .; CDR3 protein: CAISEAALLYNEQFF
D gene: .; J gene: TRBJ2-2; V gene: TRBV6-1; clone size: .; CDR3 protein: CASSDGWGTGELFF
D gene: .; J gene: TRBJ2-2; V gene: TRBV5-1; clone size: .; CDR3 protein: CASARGLANTGELFF
D gene: .; J gene: TRBJ2-2; V gene: TRBV28; clone size: .; CDR3 protein: CASSIRDSYLPGELFF
D gene: TRBD2; J gene: TRBJ2-7; V gene: TRBV28; clone size: .; CDR3 protein: CASSFSGGDYEQYF
D gene: .; J gene: TRBJ1-5; V gene: TRBV7-2; clone size: .; CDR3 protein: CASSLDPDQPQHF
D gene: .; J gene: TRBJ2-7; V gene: TRBV4-1; clone size: .; CDR3 protein: CASSQDPQSYEQYF
D gene: .; J gene: TRBJ1-4; V gene: TRBV28; clone size: once; CDR3 protein: CASSSTITGRNEKLFF
D gene: .; J gene: TRBJ2-2; V gene: TRBV19; clone size: .; CDR3 protein: CAVGGTGELFF
D gene: TRBD1; J gene: TRBJ2-7; V gene: TRBV5-8; clone size: once; CDR3 protein: CASSPFRQGTYEQYF
D gene: .; J gene: TRBJ2-2; V gene: TRBV7-6; clone size: .; CDR3 protein: CASSLWNVGNTGELFF
D gene: .; J gene: TRBJ1-2; V gene: TRBV30; clone size: .; CDR3 protein: CAWSLTRETTF
D gene: TRBD2; J gene: TRBJ2-7; V gene: TRBV10-2; clone size: .; CDR3 protein: CASGTSANSYEQYF
D gene: .; J gene: TRBJ2-3; V gene: TRBV4-2; clone size: .; CDR3 protein: CASSQASGPFGGTDTQYF
D gene: .; J gene: TRBJ2-3; V gene: TRBV14; clone size: .; CDR3 protein: CASSQTLDTQYF
D gene: TRBD1; J gene: TRBJ2-7; V gene: TRBV19; clone size: .; CDR3 protein: CASSIRTGTGPYEQYF
D gene: TRBD1; J gene: TRBJ1-2; V gene: TRBV6-5; clone size: .; CDR3 protein: CASSIDRGGYGYTF
D gene: TRBD1; J gene: TRBJ2-7; V gene: TRBV29-1; clone size: .; CDR3 protein: CSVGRDRVTYEQYF
D gene: TRBD2; J gene: TRBJ2-5; V gene: TRBV4-2; clone size: .; CDR3 protein: CASSQGRTSPETQYF
D gene: .; J gene: TRBJ1-6; V gene: TRBV29-1; clone size: once; CDR3 protein: CSGRWGGLDSPLHF
D gene: TRBD2; J gene: TRBJ2-7; V gene: TRBV14; clone size: .; CDR3 protein: CASSQTSGRGYEQYF
D gene: TRBD1; J gene: TRBJ2-7; V gene: TRBV5-1; clone size: .; CDR3 protein: CASSLGPGQGYEQYF
D gene: .; J gene: TRBJ1-1; V gene: TRBV11-2; clone size: once; CDR3 protein: CASSLWSLGENTEAFF
D gene: .; J gene: TRBJ2-7; V gene: TRBV27; clone size: .; CDR3 protein: CASSLSRDRSYEQYF